This T cell receptor beta chain was identified in a study of T cell responses to AZD1222 COVID-19 vaccine (dated by TCRdb to about 2021). As for the study more broadly: TCR sequencing was performed for 230 to 250 trial participants, of whom around 200 were given two doses of AZD1222 and some 26 were given two doses of MenACWY control vaccine. Enrollment into the trials was organized by age into subgroups of 18-55, 56-69 and 70-plus years, and those subgroups contained roughly 150, 30 and 60 TCR-sequenced participants, respectively.

The investigation overall reported the following: Because no day 14 peak-response samples were available, repertoires were characterized only after the peak T cell response. A significant rise in spike-specific TCR breadth and depth was observed after two AZD1222 doses relative to day 0 and relative to MenACWY recipients. In the small 56-69-year group, the increase in depth fell short of significance, most likely because of low power. Epitopes outside the regions mutated in the B.1.351 and B.1.1.7 variants were reportedly recognized by nearly half of the unique spike-specific TCRs. Vaccine-associated CD4 TCRs spanned the whole spike protein, with dominant responses in regions 160-218 and 743-854. Conclusions about previously exposed vaccinees are limited because only five or six AZD1222 recipients were SARS-CoV-2 seropositive at baseline. Participants were mostly white British, with more females than males. The authors suggested clonal diversity may have been underestimated.

The sample's time point label is to be understood as: about 28 days (+/-7) after the second vaccine dose. AZD1222 recipients with second doses at about 4 weeks or about 12 weeks were pooled, because spike-specific TCR depth and breadth did not differ between schedules. Vaccinee samples came from UK trials COV001 and COV002, including a single-blind randomized controlled phase 2/3 trial of AZD1222 (ChAdOx1 nCoV-19) in healthy adults. For TCRbeta chain sequencing, PBMC samples from trial participants were taken at day 0 and at day 28 after the second dose. The CDR3 regions of human TCRbeta chains were analyzed by immunosequencing. The authors' analysis ran thus. TCRs in the repertoires were compared against a reference library of SARS-CoV-2-specific TCRs that had been generated with the MIRA antigen-specificity platform. Breadth was defined as the fraction of unique TCRs that were SARS-CoV-2-associated, and depth was defined as the fraction of total T cells that were SARS-CoV-2-associated. Using the MIRA data, every spike-specific TCR was mapped to the spike region that the TCR reacted to and assigned to either a CD4 or a CD8 class. Log10-transformed breadth and depth values were compared by one-way ANOVA with Sidak's multiple comparisons tests. As stored in TCRdb, this immuneACCESS dataset retains in-frame rearrangements with V and J assigned. A fraction of the clones does not appear; measured against another copy, unresolved V genes explain less than half of the discrepancy, and the remainder lacks a known reason. Clonal size and the V and J genes are those of that table, whereas D and trimming came from the DNA. The sample includes just under 75,000 clones, with 80% observed a single time. Together, the top ten hold roughly 50% of the sample.

The germline V gene (reference sequence) specifies DFQATT as CDR1 and SNEGSKA as CDR2. The cysteine opens and the phenylalanine closes a CDR3 of 11 amino acids. The only DNA kept is the CDR3, 33 bases in frame from the first base. Trimming takes 2 bases from V and 6 bases from J, and the germline ends sit 5 bases apart. As for this clone: Its antigen has not been determined. Qualities for individual bases were not recorded, and no much larger clone is one base off.

The sequence came from an adult who received the AZD1222 COVID-19 vaccine. The starting material was peripheral blood, obtained 28 days after the second AZD1222 dose. Recombination connected TRBV20-1 to TRBJ2-1, with no confidently assigned D gene. The CDR3 region has the sequence CSARRLNEQFF. The nucleotides are TGCAGTGCTAGAAGGCTCAATGAGCAGTTCTTC.